This T cell receptor beta chain was recorded in a study of response to subunit inactivated influenza vaccine. From the RT-PCR reads, TCRdb called clonotypes with MiXCR, one entry per CDR3 protein. In the table there are a few hundred thousand distinct CDR3 sequences, around 13% of which are singletons. The CDR3 is made up of 14 amino acids. Between the trimmed V and J ends, which lost 1 base and 6 bases, there was a span of 13 bases. Germline CDR1 is SGHDT and CDR2 is YYEEEE. The genes are TRBV5-6 and TRBJ1-2; D not certain. Sample: PBMCs from blood, taken 11 to 12 days after vaccination. The TCR was taken from a man aged 45-65 years who received an inactivated influenza vaccine. The CDR3 DNA follows: TGTGCCAGCAGCTTGCACGGGATAGGAGATGGCTACACCTTC. It translates to CASSLHGIGDGYTF.